Following are 5 T cell receptor beta chains from one sample sequenced in a study of human T cells and chemical hapten exposure. As for time point: pre-sensitization, week 0. Described treatment: therapeutic diphenylcyclopropenone sensitization with weekly scalp DPC. TCRdb reprocessed the RACE reads via MiXCR and lists one record per CDR3 protein. The repertoire includes roughly 380,000 distinct CDR3 sequences, about 5.1% of them detected once, and approximately 2.4% sits in the top ten. Material: whole blood, obtained in connection with sensitization to the hapten diphenylcyclopropenone (DPC). These receptors all come from a woman aged 50 to 65 with alopecia areata. Some clones in this sample may be carry-over from other donors' samples.

The table lists this clonotype with many counts. The chain recombines TRBV7-9 with TRBJ1-2; D call uncertain. With 1 base removed from V and 7 bases from J, the gap between germline ends came to 16 bases. The CDR3 extends over 15 amino acids. Germline CDR1 and CDR2: SEHNR and FQNEAQ (reference sequence). This chain's CDR3 is CASSLERSAAAGYTF. The DNA for the CDR3 is TGTGCCAGCAGCTTAGAAAGATCGGCGGCAGCTGGCTACACCTTC.

Concerning this clonotype itself: This could be a read error, since a much larger clone is one nucleotide away. This sequence joins TRBV10-2 and TRBJ2-1; no clear D. From germline, CDR1 is WSHSY and CDR2 SAAADI. This CDR3 contains 13 residues. V was trimmed by 4 bases and J by 9 bases, leaving 13 bases between them. The CDR3 DNA reads as TGCGCCAGCAGTGGGAAAGTTGGTATTGAGCAGTTCTTC. This codes for CASSGKVGIEQFF.

This clonotype occurred many times. V and J are TRBV20-1 and TRBJ2-7; 12 bases agree with TRBD2. J gave up 7 bases and V 1 base, and 11 bases lay outside the gene matches. This CDR3 is 16 amino acids long. The germline V gene encodes CDR1 DFQATT and CDR2 SNEGSKA (reference sequence). This CDR3 reads CSARVTSGGPLGEQYF. DNA of the CDR3: TGCAGTGCTAGAGTGACTAGCGGGGGCCCCCTGGGGGAGCAGTACTTC.

In its sample, this clonotype was seen many times. V is TRBV4-1 and J is TRBJ2-7; 13 bases fit TRBD2. V lost 1 base and J lost 4; bases outside the gene matches: 7. Germline V gene data show CDR1 as MGHRA and CDR2 as YSYEKL. The CDR3 is made up of 17 amino acids. The CDR3 sequence: CASSQVAKGLAGYEQYF. The CDR3 region has the DNA TGCGCCAGCAGCCAAGTCGCCAAGGGACTAGCGGGGTACGAGCAGTACTTC.

This rearrangement joins TRBV20-1 to TRBJ2-4; 9 positions match TRBD2. The CDR3 is 15 residues long. Trimming at V came to 4 bases and at J to 5 bases, leaving 9 bases not matched to a gene. From germline, CDR1 is DFQATT and CDR2 SNEGSKA (reference sequence). This CDR3 reads CSAISREGPQNIQYF. The CDR3, as DNA: TGCAGTGCTATTTCGCGGGAGGGGCCCCAAAACATTCAGTACTTC.